The next 32 T cell receptor beta chains were all read from a single sample in a study of regulatory T cells in long-lasting Graves disease. Specified time point: persistent/refractory GD, antithyroid drugs over 5 years with positive TRAb. PBMCs were the source of the RNA used for TCR sequencing. Arm-PCR with iRepertoire HTBI primers amplified the CDR3 regions for these TCR beta libraries. TCRdb processed the multiplex PCR reads anew with MiXCR; each CDR3 protein has one entry. The sample includes about 400,000 distinct CDR3 sequences, roughly 20% seen only once; the top ten take less than 25%. The sample here was peripheral blood mononuclear cells (PBMCs), taken when the disease was refractory, from a patient treated with antithyroid drugs. The receptor set was obtained from a female donor with Graves disease.

The chain uses TRBV18 and TRBJ1-1, with no clear D. Germline CDR1 and CDR2: KGHSH and LQKENI. The CDR3 length is 16 residues. Trimming pared 4 bases from V and 7 bases from J, leaving 22 bases between. CDR3 sequence reads: CASSQSVGVGDVEAFF. In DNA form, the CDR3 reads TGTGCCAGCTCACAGTCGGTCGGGGTTGGTGATGTTGAAGCTTTCTTT.

As regards this clonotype: Mismatch with germline at one junction end may stem from a read error. The V gene is TRBV12-3 or TRBV12-4, the J gene TRBJ1-2; 9 bases are a match to TRBD1. The CDR3 extends over 13 amino acids. CDR3 protein: CASSLGTGDGYAF. CDR3 bases: TGTGCCAGCAGTTTAGGGACAGGGGATGGCTACGCCTTC.

This clonotype was seen only a few times. The gene calls are TRBV27 and TRBJ2-7, with TRBD2 matching 11 bases. J lost 4 bases, V lost 6 bases, and 11 bases had no gene match. From germline, CDR1 is MNHEY and CDR2 SMNVEV (reference sequence). CDR3 length: 16 amino acids. The CDR3 region has the DNA TGTGCCAGCAGACGACTAGCGGGGACCTCGGGATACGAGCAGTACTTC. This gives the protein CASRRLAGTSGYEQYF.

This clonotype was found a few times. This rearrangement joins TRBV19 to TRBJ2-5, with 10 nucleotides matching TRBD2. The CDR3 length is 15 residues. The trim removed 4 bases at V and 5 bases at J, leaving 7 bases unmatched. CDR1 and CDR2 from the germline V gene are LNHDA and SQIVND (reference sequence). CDR3 amino acids: CASSRTSGLQETQYF. DNA of the CDR3: TGTGCCAGTAGTAGGACTAGCGGACTTCAGGAGACCCAGTACTTC.

The rearrangement joins TRBV6-5 to TRBJ2-2; D possibly corresponds to TRBD2 (6 bases). Trimming removed 0 bases from V and 5 bases from J, with 13 bases in between. Germline V gene lookup returns CDR1 MNHEY and CDR2 SVGAGI. This CDR3 spans 16 amino acids. The CDR3 loop is CASSYSIGGRTGELFF. CDR3 bases: TGTGCCAGCAGTTACTCAATAGGAGGGCGAACCGGGGAGCTGTTTTTT.

With respect to this clonotype: A much more abundant neighbour one base away suggests this may be a read error. The rearrangement uses TRBV6-2 or TRBV6-3 and TRBJ1-5, with a tentative D call TRBD1 (5 bases). Germline V gene sequence: CDR1 MNHEY, CDR2 SVGEGT. This CDR3 region has 13 residues. V was pared by 11 bases and J by 6 bases, with 17 bases between. CDR3 nucleotide sequence: TGTGCCGGCAATGGGGGATTTGTTCAGCCCCAGCATTTT. Its translation is CAGNGGFVQPQHF.

The chain joins TRBV20-1 to TRBJ1-3; unclear D gene. The CDR3 contains 14 residues. V was cut by 6 bases and J by 0 bases, with 12 bases left in between. CDR1 is DFQATT, CDR2 SNEGSKA, per germline (reference sequence). Written as DNA, the CDR3 is TGCAGTGCCCTCCCAGTGAGCTCTGGAAACACCATATATTTT. The encoded protein is CSALPVSSGNTIYF.

The V and J genes are TRBV4-3 and TRBJ2-7; TRBD2 might be the D (6 bases). With 0 bases removed from V and 6 bases from J, the gap between germline ends came to 15 bases. The germline V gene has CDR1 LGHNA and CDR2 YSLEER. The CDR3 is 15 residues long. The chain's CDR3 is CASSQDMTGEVEQYF. CDR3 coding DNA: TGCGCCAGCAGCCAAGATATGACGGGAGAGGTCGAGCAGTACTTC.

This clonotype was found many times. The chain carries TRBV20-1 and TRBJ1-1, with a weak D call TRBD1 (6 bases). The germline CDR1 and CDR2 sequences are DFQATT and SNEGSKA (reference sequence). V was trimmed by 1 base and J by 6 bases, leaving 18 bases between them. This CDR3 is 15 amino acids long. DNA of the CDR3: TGCAGTGCTAGAGGGGGGAGGGGCGCAGGGGCTGAAGCTTTCTTT. This gives the protein CSARGGRGAGAEAFF.

This clonotype occurred many times. The rearrangement links TRBV7-2 to TRBJ2-7; D remains ambiguous. The CDR3 has 13 residues. The germline V gene has CDR1 SGHTA and CDR2 FQGNSA. Deletions cut 5 bases from V and 3 bases from J, with 11 bases between. CDR3: CASSHRTDYEQYF. CDR3 sequence (DNA): TGTGCCAGCAGCCATCGGACGGACTACGAGCAGTACTTC.

The V gene is TRBV30, the J gene TRBJ2-7; D may be TRBD1 (6 bases). The CDR3 loop spans 13 amino acids. V was cut by 4 bases and J by 0 bases, with 10 bases left in between. CDR1 is GTSNPN, CDR2 SVGIG, per germline (reference sequence). The CDR3 DNA reads as TGTGCCTGGACTTCAGGGGTCTCCTACGAGCAGTACTTC. Translation: CAWTSGVSYEQYF.

This clonotype has at least ten counts. V is TRBV28 and J is TRBJ2-7, with TRBD1 as a possible D gene (6 bases). The CDR3 contains 14 residues. Trimming stripped 5 bases from V and 2 bases from J, with 13 bases between. Germline lookup yields CDR1 MDHEN and CDR2 SYDVKM. The CDR3 loop is CASSNTGPAYEQYF. CDR3 nucleotide sequence: TGTGCCAGCAGTAATACAGGGCCCGCCTACGAGCAGTACTTC.

For the CDR3, the DNA is TGCGCCAGCAGCCAAGATGGAGGGAGGCAAGAGACCCAGTACTTC. Protein: CASSQDGGRQETQYF. The chain combines TRBV4-3 with TRBJ2-5; perhaps TRBD2 as D (6 bases). The CDR3 covers 15 residues. V dropped 0 bases and J dropped 2 bases, with 10 bases sitting between them. Germline V CDR1 and CDR2: LGHNA, YSLEER.

The chain links TRBV5-1 to TRBJ1-3; possible D gene TRBD1, 5 bases. Trimming pared 0 bases from V and 0 bases from J, leaving 10 bases between. The CDR3 has 16 amino acids. Per the germline V gene, CDR1 is SGHRS and CDR2 is YFSETQ. Here the CDR3 DNA reads TGCGCCAGCAGCTTGGGGGGCGACAGCTCTGGAAACACCATATATTTT. Protein product: CASSLGGDSSGNTIYF.

In regard to this clonotype: This sequence may be a read error, since a much larger clone differs from it by one base. The chain has TRBV20-1 and TRBJ2-5, with D perhaps being TRBD1 or TRBD2 (5 bases each). Trimming cost V 6 bases and J 1 base, with 15 bases left between them. CDR3 length: 14 residues. The germline V gene encodes CDR1 DFQATT and CDR2 SNEGSKA (reference sequence). The CDR3 loop is CSAVRTGGQETQYF. The DNA for the CDR3 is TGCAGTGCGGTGAGGACTGGGGGCCAAGAGACCCAGTACTTC.

This clonotype occurred many times. The CDR3 loop reads CASSPQDSYEQYF. In DNA, the CDR3 is TGTGCCAGCAGTCCTCAGGACAGCTACGAGCAGTACTTC. This rearrangement joins TRBV6-1 to TRBJ2-7, with D perhaps TRBD1 (6 bases). Germline loops: CDR1 MNHNS, CDR2 SASEGT. Between the trimmed V and J ends, which lost 5 bases and 3 bases, there was a span of 11 bases. The CDR3 runs 13 residues.

This clonotype showed up many times. The chain carries TRBV2 and TRBJ1-4; 7 bases fit TRBD1. The V segment lost 3 bases and the J segment 0 bases; nucleotides outside the gene matches: 7. The CDR3 runs 17 residues. Germline CDR1 is SNHLY and CDR2 is FYNNEI. CDR3 sequence reads: CASSELGTAATNEKLFF. The DNA of the CDR3 is TGTGCCAGCAGTGAGCTAGGGACAGCTGCAACTAATGAAAAACTGTTTTTT.

V usage is TRBV4-3 and J usage is TRBJ1-5; D is unresolved. Germline V lookup: CDR1 LGHNA, CDR2 YSLEER. The CDR3 consists of 14 residues. V was pared by 1 base and J by 5 bases, with 9 bases between. CDR3 sequence reads: CASSQGTQDQPQHF. The DNA for the CDR3 is TGCGCCAGCAGCCAAGGAACCCAGGATCAGCCCCAGCATTTT.

At least ten counts were recorded for this clonotype. V and J are TRBV18 and TRBJ2-7, with 11 bases aligning to TRBD2. The CDR3 is 14 residues long. CDR1 and CDR2 (germline): KGHSH, LQKENI. Trimming cost V 6 bases and J 6 bases; bases outside gene matches: 7. CDR3 DNA sequence: TGTGCCAGCTCCTTAGCGGGAGGGCTGCTCGAGCAGTACTTC. Encoded protein: CASSLAGGLLEQYF.

The CDR3 nucleotides read TGTGCCAGCAGCCAAAGACTAGCGGAGCTGTATTCCTACGAGCAGTACTTC. It is translated as CASSQRLAELYSYEQYF. This sequence joins TRBV7-2 and TRBJ2-7; 9 bases fit TRBD2. With 5 bases clipped from V and 1 base from J, the junction kept 12 bases outside the gene matches. The CDR3 covers 17 residues. CDR1 and CDR2 from the germline V gene are SGHTA and FQGNSA.

This clonotype has at least ten counts. The V call is TRBV12-3 or TRBV12-4, the J call TRBJ1-1; D might be TRBD1 (6 bases). This CDR3 has 14 amino acids. The V end was cut by 6 bases, the J end by 2 bases, with 13 bases between. The CDR3 loop is CASSPGTPNTEAFF. CDR3 bases: TGTGCCAGCAGCCCCGGGACACCCAACACTGAAGCTTTCTTT.

CDR3 bases: TGTGCCAGCAGCTTAAAGGGTGGCGGAATCGGGGAGCTGTTTTTT. This gives the protein CASSLKGGGIGELFF. This chain links TRBV7-3 with TRBJ2-2; no clear D. CDR1 SGHTA and CDR2 FQGTGA come from the germline V gene. The CDR3 covers 15 residues. V was trimmed by 1 base and J by 7 bases, leaving 13 bases between them.

The chain combines TRBV20-1 with TRBJ2-7; no clear D. Trimming removed 2 bases at V and 5 bases at J, with 13 bases between. The CDR3 covers 13 residues. CDR1 DFQATT and CDR2 SNEGSKA come from the germline V gene (reference sequence). The CDR3 here is CSARYKRENEQYF. DNA for the CDR3: TGCAGTGCTAGATATAAGCGAGAGAACGAGCAGTACTTC.

The chain uses TRBV11-3 and TRBJ2-1; maybe TRBD2 (6 bases). V was cut by 5 bases and J by 4 bases, with 15 bases left in between. Germline V lookup: CDR1 SGHNT, CDR2 YENEEA. This CDR3 spans 15 amino acids. For the CDR3, the DNA is TGTGCCAGCAGCCAGGGACTTTCAGCTTACAATGAGCAGTTCTTC. Amino acids: CASSQGLSAYNEQFF.

CDR3: CASMAERGYTGELFF. The DNA of the CDR3 is TGTGCCAGTATGGCTGAGCGGGGGTACACCGGGGAGCTGTTTTTT. The chain is built from TRBV19 and TRBJ2-2, with TRBD2 matching over 8 bases. Germline assignment: CDR1 LNHDA and CDR2 SQIVND (reference sequence). This CDR3 contains 15 residues. V gave up 7 bases and J gave up 3 bases; unmatched junction bases: 7.

The chain is built from TRBV7-9 and TRBJ1-1, with 7 nucleotides matching TRBD1. The CDR3 covers 15 residues. Trimming cost V 7 bases and J 0 bases; bases outside gene matches: 8. CDR1 SEHNR and CDR2 FQNEAQ come from the germline V gene (reference sequence). The CDR3 loop is CASNQIGGLNTEAFF. CDR3 DNA sequence: TGTGCCAGCAATCAGATAGGGGGCTTGAACACTGAAGCTTTCTTT.

This clonotype has a handful of counts. The V and J genes are TRBV11-1 and TRBJ2-6; tentative D call: TRBD2 (5 bases). The germline V and J ends were trimmed by 10 bases and 1 base, with 17 bases remaining between them. Germline-derived CDR1 and CDR2 are SGHAT and FQDESV (reference sequence). The CDR3 spans 16 residues. The CDR3 DNA is TGTGCCATCACGGGATTACCTGCATCTGGGGCCAACGTCCTGACTTTC. The encoded protein is CAITGLPASGANVLTF. Using reference TRBV11-1 and TRBJ2-6 for the parts outside the CDR3, the full variable domain is EAEVAQSPRYKITEKSQAVAFWCDPISGHATLYWYRQILGQGPELLVQFQDESVVDDSQLPKDRFSAERLKGVDSTLKIQPAELGDSAMYLCAITGLPASGANVLTFGAGSRLTVL.

With regard to this clonotype: It is unclear where the CDR3 begins or ends on the DNA, so no DNA is shown, and the CDR3 is as TCRdb lists it. The gene calls are TRBV3-1 and TRBJ1-1; no check of the table's D call, TRBD1, against the DNA was made. From germline, CDR1 is LGHDT and CDR2 YNNKEL (reference sequence). Counting both end residues, the CDR3 totals 15 amino acids. CDR3 sequence reads: CASSPKFGGGTAPFF.

The V call is TRBV4-2, the J call TRBJ2-6, with D perhaps TRBD1 or TRBD2 (5 bases each). Trimming left V 4 bases short and J 0 bases short, with 13 bases between. The CDR3 consists of 17 residues. Germline V gives CDR1 LGHNA, CDR2 YNFKEQ. DNA for the CDR3: TGTGCCAGCAGCCCGCAGGGTGGGGGCTCTGGGGCCAACGTCCTGACTTTC. Encoded protein: CASSPQGGGSGANVLTF.

This clonotype was found many times. The chain combines TRBV6-2 or TRBV6-3 with TRBJ1-2, with 8 bases matching TRBD1. V shed 0 bases, J shed 6 bases, and the junction held 12 bases outside the gene matches. The germline V gene has CDR1 MNHEY and CDR2 SVGEGT. This CDR3 has 17 amino acids. CDR3 residues: CASSYSGGQGARDGYTF. The CDR3, as DNA: TGTGCCAGCAGTTACTCGGGCGGGCAGGGGGCGAGGGATGGCTACACCTTC.

This clonotype was observed many times. The chain couples TRBV28 to TRBJ2-7, with 10 bases that match TRBD1. The CDR3 has 15 residues. Unmatched junction bases numbered 4, after V lost 0 bases and J lost 5 bases. Looked up from germline, CDR1 is MDHEN and CDR2 is SYDVKM. The CDR3 DNA reads as TGTGCCAGCAGTTTATGGACCGGGACAGGGGACGAGCAGTACTTC. This translates into CASSLWTGTGDEQYF.

In its sample, this clonotype was seen many times. The chain combines TRBV6-2 or TRBV6-3 with TRBJ2-5, with a tentative D call TRBD2 (6 bases). There are 13 residues in the CDR3. V gave up 6 bases and J gave up 4 bases, with 12 bases separating them. The germline V gene has CDR1 MNHEY and CDR2 SVGEGT. The CDR3 spells CASSGQGGETQYF. The DNA of the CDR3 is TGTGCCAGCAGCGGCCAGGGAGGAGAGACCCAGTACTTC.